A single sample gave rise to the 27 T cell receptor beta chains below, sequenced in a study of blood T cell repertoires in COVID-19. TCRdb's copy holds only in-frame clones and misses some; the assay was immunoSEQ multiplex PCR. The repertoire holds some 80,000 clones, about four fifths seen once, with about 5% in the top ten. Sequencing was done on a sample of peripheral blood. These receptors were taken from a woman older than 75 with active or convalescent COVID-19.

V is TRBV24-1 and J is TRBJ2-2, with 7 bases fitting TRBD2. This CDR3 contains 17 residues. The ends lost 2 bases at V and 0 bases at J; junction bases unmatched: 5. Germline CDR1 and CDR2: KGHDR and SFDVKD. CDR3 in amino acids: CATSDWGGRANTGELFF. In DNA form, the CDR3 reads TGTGCCACCAGTGATTGGGGGGGACGGGCGAACACCGGGGAGCTGTTTTTT.

The gene calls are TRBV3-1 (or the pseudogene TRBV3-2) and TRBJ2-7; tentatively, D is TRBD2 (5 bases). The CDR3 sequence is 15 residues long. V dropped 3 bases and J dropped 6 bases, with 18 bases sitting between them. From germline, CDR1 is LGHDT and CDR2 YNNKEL (reference sequence). CDR3 sequence (DNA): TGTGCCAGCAGCCACCCTAAGGGAACTAGTTCCGAGCAGTACTTC. Translating it yields CASSHPKGTSSEQYF.

V is TRBV7-8 and J is TRBJ2-7, with 8 bases matching TRBD1. From germline, CDR1 is SGHVS and CDR2 FQNEAQ. J was trimmed by 6 bases and V by 7 bases; bases with no gene match: 14. The CDR3 length is 15 residues. The CDR3 region is CASNPDRVSKSEQYF. CDR3 coding DNA: TGTGCCAGCAACCCGGACAGGGTTTCTAAGTCCGAGCAGTACTTC.

The chain has TRBV5-6 and TRBJ1-6; 9 nucleotides match TRBD1. V shed 4 bases and J 3 bases; nucleotides not matched to a gene: 8. CDR1 is SGHDT, CDR2 YYEEEE, per germline. The CDR3 extends over 17 amino acids. CDR3 in amino acids: CASSHRTGVGYNSPLHF. CDR3 sequence (DNA): TGTGCCAGCAGCCATAGGACAGGGGTAGGCTATAATTCACCCCTCCACTTT.

The rearrangement joins TRBV2 to TRBJ2-5; 7 bases line up with TRBD1. CDR1 is SNHLY, CDR2 FYNNEI, per germline. The CDR3 contains 14 residues. With 6 bases clipped from V and 2 bases from J, the junction kept 6 bases outside the gene matches. This chain's CDR3 is CASSLWDRQETQYF. CDR3 nucleotides: TGTGCCAGCAGCCTTTGGGACAGACAAGAGACCCAGTACTTC.

This clone has more than one count but fewer than ten. The CDR3: CASSPGGRDRVNQPQHF. In DNA, the CDR3 is TGTGCCAGCAGCCCCGGTGGCCGGGACAGGGTGAATCAGCCCCAGCATTTT. V and J are TRBV7-9 and TRBJ1-5; the match to TRBD1 covers 9 bases. Germline CDR1 is SEHNR and CDR2 is FQNEAQ (reference sequence). The CDR3 runs to 17 residues. V was pared by 5 bases and J by 4 bases, with 12 bases of the junction left unmatched.

The rearrangement uses TRBV12-3 or TRBV12-4 and TRBJ2-1, with unresolved D. This CDR3 region has 11 residues. V was cut by 8 bases and J by 7 bases, with 9 bases left in between. The DNA for the CDR3 is TGTGCCAGCTCCCAGGTTAATGAGCAGTTCTTC. Its protein is CASSQVNEQFF.

This chain joins TRBV6-5 and TRBJ2-3, with 12 bases lining up with TRBD2. Germline assignment: CDR1 MNHEY and CDR2 SVGAGI. This CDR3 comprises 15 residues. V lost 0 bases and J lost 9; bases outside the gene matches: 4. This chain's CDR3 is CASSYSGTSGGTQYF. The CDR3 DNA follows: TGTGCCAGCAGTTACTCGGGAACTAGCGGGGGGACGCAGTATTTT.

The J gene is TRBJ1-2, the V gene TRBV27, with 10 positions matching TRBD1. With V trimmed by 4 bases and J by 2 bases, 10 bases remained unmatched. This CDR3 has 17 amino acids. The germline V gene encodes CDR1 MNHEY and CDR2 SMNVEV (reference sequence). CDR3 residues: CASSSTTGGAGNYGYTF. CDR3 DNA: TGTGCCAGCAGTTCTACGACAGGGGGCGCCGGAAACTATGGCTACACCTTC.

The chain links TRBV30 to TRBJ1-2; perhaps TRBD1 as D (6 bases). Germline lookup yields CDR1 GTSNPN and CDR2 SVGIG (reference sequence). V lost 2 bases to trimming and J lost 2 bases, with 6 bases between them. There are 12 residues in the CDR3. The CDR3 region is CAWSTGNYGYTF. The CDR3 coding sequence is TGTGCCTGGAGTACAGGGAACTATGGCTACACCTTC. Complete variable domain (other parts from reference TRBV30 and TRBJ1-2): SQTIHQWPATLVQPVGSPLSLECTVEGTSNPNLYWYRQAAGRGLQLLFYSVGIGQISSEVPQNLSASRPQDRQFILSSKKLLLSDSGFYLCAWSTGNYGYTFGSGTRLTVV.

The chain carries TRBV11-2 and TRBJ2-6, with D tentatively TRBD1 (5 bases). Per germline, CDR1 SGHAT and CDR2 FQNNGV. V was pared by 2 bases and J by 0 bases, with 17 bases between. The CDR3 spans 19 residues. CDR3 bases: TGTGCCAGCAGCTTAATCGTCACAGGTAGTTCCTCTGGGGCCAACGTCCTGACTTTC. This sequence encodes CASSLIVTGSSSGANVLTF.

This chain connects TRBV19 to TRBJ2-1, with 12 bases identical to TRBD1. CDR1 and CDR2 from the germline V gene are LNHDA and SQIVND (reference sequence). V lost 3 bases and J lost 6; bases outside the gene matches: 6. There are 16 residues in the CDR3. CDR3 DNA sequence: TGTGCCAGTAGTATCCGGGGGACAGGGGGCTTCAATGAGCAGTTCTTC. The encoded protein is CASSIRGTGGFNEQFF.

V and J are TRBV2 and TRBJ2-1, with 8 bases identical to TRBD2. J was trimmed by 5 bases and V by 6 bases; bases with no gene match: 6. The CDR3 is 14 residues long. Germline V gene sequence: CDR1 SNHLY, CDR2 FYNNEI. CDR3 in amino acids: CASSGLALNNEQFF. The CDR3 DNA follows: TGTGCCAGCAGCGGACTAGCTCTAAACAATGAGCAGTTCTTC.

This clone was observed a handful of times. V is TRBV4-1 and J is TRBJ2-2, with D possibly TRBD2 on 6 matching bases. V shed 5 bases and J shed 0 bases, with 10 bases lying between them. This CDR3 has 15 amino acids. Germline loops: CDR1 MGHRA, CDR2 YSYEKL. The CDR3 DNA reads as TGCGCCAGCAGCTTCCGACTAGCGAACACCGGGGAGCTGTTTTTT. Its protein product is CASSFRLANTGELFF.

The chain is built from TRBV5-4 and TRBJ2-3; D possibly corresponds to TRBD1 (5 bases). The CDR3 is made up of 14 amino acids. V dropped 0 bases and J dropped 4 bases, with 9 bases sitting between them. CDR1 and CDR2 (germline): SGHNT, YYREEE (reference sequence). The CDR3 sequence is CASSLGQRSDTQYF. The CDR3 bases are TGTGCCAGCAGCTTGGGACAGCGTTCAGATACGCAGTATTTT.

The rearrangement links TRBV5-8 to TRBJ1-1; 7 nucleotides agree with TRBD1. This CDR3 is 16 amino acids long. V was pared by 4 bases and J by 0 bases, with 9 bases of the junction left unmatched. Germline loops: CDR1 SGHTS, CDR2 YDEGEE. CDR3 coding DNA: TGTGCCAGCAGCGAAACAGGGGCCCTATTGAACACTGAAGCTTTCTTT. Its protein is CASSETGALLNTEAFF.

This clone was found once. The chain carries TRBV14 and TRBJ2-5; unclear D gene. The germline CDR1 and CDR2 sequences are SGHDN and FVKESK. The CDR3 contains 16 residues. V dropped 0 bases and J dropped 1 base, with 12 bases sitting between them. In DNA, the CDR3 is TGTGCCAGCAGCCAAGAGGGCAGAAGCACCCAAGAGACCCAGTACTTC. It translates to CASSQEGRSTQETQYF.

The V and J genes are TRBV5-1 and TRBJ1-1; TRBD1 matches at 7 bases. Germline V lookup: CDR1 SGHRS, CDR2 YFSETQ. V dropped 4 bases and J dropped 1; count of bases not matched to a gene: 4. This CDR3 contains 14 residues. CDR3 coding DNA: TGCGCCAGCAGCCACGCAGGGGGGAACACTGAAGCTTTCTTT. It specifies CASSHAGGNTEAFF.

V usage is TRBV4-1 and J usage is TRBJ2-1; 10 bases align to TRBD1. The length of the CDR3 is 15 residues. Trimming took 4 bases from V and 2 from J; bases not matched to a gene: 2. Germline V gene data show CDR1 as MGHRA and CDR2 as YSYEKL. The CDR3 protein is CASSLGQGAYNEQFF. The DNA for the CDR3 is TGCGCCAGCAGCCTCGGACAGGGGGCCTACAATGAGCAGTTCTTC.

The rearrangement joins TRBV16 to TRBJ1-1; 8 bases line up with TRBD1. Germline CDR1 is KGHSY and CDR2 is FQNENV. The CDR3 sequence is 14 residues long. Unmatched junction bases numbered 1, after V lost 1 base and J lost 3 bases. The CDR3 loop is CASSQYRGYTEAFF. CDR3 DNA sequence: TGTGCCAGCAGCCAATACAGGGGGTACACTGAAGCTTTCTTT.

The chain is built from TRBV7-3 and TRBJ2-1, with a weak D call TRBD1 (5 bases). The CDR3 runs 15 residues. V gave up 4 bases and J gave up 4 bases, with 14 bases separating them. Germline lookup yields CDR1 SGHTA and CDR2 FQGTGA. CDR3 residues: CASSSDGASYNEQFF. As DNA, the CDR3 is TGTGCCAGCAGCTCCGATGGGGCTAGTTACAATGAGCAGTTCTTC. The entire variable domain, with the rest obtained from reference TRBV7-3 and TRBJ2-1, is as follows: GAGVSQTPSNKVTEKGKYVELRCDPISGHTALYWYRQSLGQGPEFLIYFQGTGAADDSGLPNDRFFAVRPEGSVSTLKIQRTERGDSAVYLCASSSDGASYNEQFFGPGTRLTVL.

The chain couples TRBV3-1 (or the pseudogene TRBV3-2) to TRBJ2-7, with 11 nucleotides matching TRBD2. The CDR3 runs 20 residues. Trimming at V came to 4 bases and at J to 0 bases, leaving 17 bases not matched to a gene. Looked up from germline, CDR1 is LGHDT and CDR2 is YNNKEL (reference sequence). CDR3: CASSPHGGASGRTSSYEQYF. The CDR3 DNA reads TGTGCCAGCAGCCCTCACGGGGGAGCTAGCGGGAGGACCAGCTCCTACGAGCAGTACTTC.

This clone was picked up a small number of times. V usage is TRBV6-5 and J usage is TRBJ1-1; 8 bases agree with TRBD1. Trimming took 4 bases from V and 5 from J; bases not matched to a gene: 12. Germline lookup yields CDR1 MNHEY and CDR2 SVGAGI. The CDR3 sequence is 16 residues long. CDR3 sequence: CASSSGQGRGRTEAFF. The CDR3 nucleotides read TGTGCCAGCAGTTCTGGACAGGGAAGAGGACGGACTGAAGCTTTCTTT.

This chain joins TRBV7-2 and TRBJ1-2; D is possibly TRBD1 (5 bases). Deletions cut 0 bases from V and 1 base from J, with 21 bases between. This CDR3 spans 19 amino acids. CDR1 and CDR2 from the germline V gene are SGHTA and FQGNSA. CDR3 amino acids: CASSLAGNAGRAGNYGYTF. The CDR3, as DNA: TGTGCCAGCAGCTTAGCCGGGAACGCAGGGAGGGCGGGTAACTATGGCTACACCTTC.

The chain has TRBV5-1 and TRBJ2-1; possibly TRBD1 for D (7 bases). CDR1 is SGHRS, CDR2 YFSETQ, per germline. The CDR3 length is 17 residues. The V end lost 1 base, the J end lost 7 bases, and 21 bases lay between the germline ends. The CDR3 DNA is TGCGCCAGCAGCTTGTGGGGTGGAGGCCAGGGGGGAAATGAGCAGTTCTTC. It translates to CASSLWGGGQGGNEQFF.

The gene calls are TRBV5-5 and TRBJ2-7; D may be TRBD1 (6 bases). V lost 1 base and J lost 0, with 11 bases in between. This CDR3 spans 15 amino acids. Germline V gene sequence: CDR1 SGHKS, CDR2 YYEKEE (reference sequence). CDR3 residues: CASSLSSGASYEQYF. DNA for the CDR3: TGTGCCAGCAGCTTGAGCTCAGGGGCCTCCTACGAGCAGTACTTC.

The CDR3 nucleotides are TGTGCCAGCAGCCAGTGGACAGGGGGACCACATGAGCAGTTCTTC. Translation gives CASSQWTGGPHEQFF. This sequence joins TRBV6-2 or TRBV6-3 and TRBJ2-1, with 10 bases matching TRBD1. From germline, CDR1 is MNHEY and CDR2 SVGEGT. Trimming cost V 6 bases and J 8 bases; bases outside gene matches: 10. The CDR3 runs 15 residues.